A few counts support the clone carrying this TCR beta chain. The antigen is undetermined. The CDR3 is 13 residues long. Germline-derived CDR1 and CDR2 are SEHNR and FQNEAQ (reference sequence). V lost 5 bases and J lost 6, with 13 bases in between. The record originates from a study of cytotoxic CD8 clonotypes in ibrutinib-treated CLL. Study background: A median roughly twelve months of treatment, range 6 to 36, preceded the collection of response samples.

General study findings and limits: Among the clonotypes, public ones were uncommon and contracted or held stable on treatment.

The table came from immunoSEQ multiplex PCR; TCRdb's copy has only in-frame clones and leaves some out. The table records 110,000 to 150,000 clones, 70% to 80% of them present only once. This TCR was recovered from a human donor with chronic lymphocytic leukemia. Sequences were derived from PBMCs, sampled after 12 months of ibrutinib treatment. The genes are TRBV7-9 and TRBJ1-2; no firm D call. Written as DNA, the CDR3 is TGTGCCAGCAGCAAGGCATTCTCCCATGGCTACACCTTC. It yields the protein CASSKAFSHGYTF.